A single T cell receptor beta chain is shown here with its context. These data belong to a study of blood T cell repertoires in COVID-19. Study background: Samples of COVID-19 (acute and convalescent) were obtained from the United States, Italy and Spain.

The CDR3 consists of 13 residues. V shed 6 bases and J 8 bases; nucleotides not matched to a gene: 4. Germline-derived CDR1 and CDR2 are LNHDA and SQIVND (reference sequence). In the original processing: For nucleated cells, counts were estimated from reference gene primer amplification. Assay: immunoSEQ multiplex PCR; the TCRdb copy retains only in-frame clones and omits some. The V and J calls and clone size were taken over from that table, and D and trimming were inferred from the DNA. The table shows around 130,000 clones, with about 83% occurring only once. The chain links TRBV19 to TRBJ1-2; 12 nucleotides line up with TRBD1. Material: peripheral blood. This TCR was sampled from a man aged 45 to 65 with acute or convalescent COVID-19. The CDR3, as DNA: TGTGCCAGTAGACCCGGGACAGGGGGCGGCTACACCTTC. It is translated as CASRPGTGGGYTF.